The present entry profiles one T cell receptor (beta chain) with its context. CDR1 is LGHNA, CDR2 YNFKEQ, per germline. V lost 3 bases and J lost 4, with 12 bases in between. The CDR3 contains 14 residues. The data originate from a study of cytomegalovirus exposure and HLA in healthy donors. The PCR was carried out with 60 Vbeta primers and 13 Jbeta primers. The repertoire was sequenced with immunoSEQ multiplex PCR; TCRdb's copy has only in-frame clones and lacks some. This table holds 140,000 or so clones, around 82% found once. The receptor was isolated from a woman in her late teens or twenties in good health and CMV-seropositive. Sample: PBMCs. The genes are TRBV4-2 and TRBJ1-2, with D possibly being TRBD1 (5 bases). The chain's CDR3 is CASSQGTLGYGYTF. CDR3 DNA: TGTGCCAGCAGCCAGGGGACTCTGGGCTATGGCTACACCTTC.